This passage covers 5 T cell receptor beta chains from one sample sequenced in a study of blood T cell repertoires in COVID-19. Clones were read by immunoSEQ multiplex PCR, and TCRdb kept only the in-frame ones, dropping some. Altogether fewer than 350,000 clones are present, 85% being singletons, with the ten largest covering under 2%. Sequenced sample: PBMCs or T cells enriched from blood (not recorded which). The receptors were sampled from a woman aged 30 to 39 who had been exposed to COVID-19.

This chain uses TRBV28 with TRBJ2-5; D call uncertain. The length of the CDR3 is 13 residues. Germline lookup yields CDR1 MDHEN and CDR2 SYDVKM. Trimming shortened V by 2 bases and J by 5 bases, and 9 bases separated the two germline ends. The CDR3 reads CASSLGRLETQYF. DNA for the CDR3: TGTGCCAGCAGTTTAGGGCGTCTGGAGACCCAGTACTTC.

This chain uses TRBV28 with TRBJ2-2, with TRBD1 matching 8 bases. V trimming: 6 bases; J trimming: 6 bases; junction bases outside the gene matches: 12. CDR1 is MDHEN, CDR2 SYDVKM, per germline. The CDR3 extends over 16 amino acids. CDR3 DNA: TGTGCCAGCAGAACCGGACAGGGAGGATTCTCCGGGGAGCTGTTTTTT. Translation gives CASRTGQGGFSGELFF.

The chain combines TRBV9 with TRBJ2-1; 8 nucleotides line up with TRBD1. This CDR3 has 20 residues. V lost 4 bases, J lost 4 bases, and 22 bases stayed unmatched. CDR1 and CDR2 from the germline V gene are SGDLS and YYNGEE. The CDR3 sequence is CASSLGAGQAYSTFYNEQFF. CDR3 nucleotides: TGTGCCAGCAGCTTAGGGGCGGGACAGGCCTACTCCACCTTTTACAATGAGCAGTTCTTC.

This clone was recorded once. This chain joins TRBV11-3 and TRBJ2-5, with a weak D call TRBD2 (6 bases). Germline-derived CDR1 and CDR2 are SGHNT and YENEEA. The CDR3 is 13 residues long. Trimming took 5 bases from V and 7 from J, leaving 14 bases between them. CDR3 amino acids: CASSGGGLATQYF. In nucleotides, the CDR3 is TGTGCCAGCAGCGGGGGAGGCCTGGCGACCCAGTACTTC.

The chain uses TRBV6-1 and TRBJ1-2; D is unresolved. This CDR3 is built from 12 residues. The germline CDR1 and CDR2 sequences are MNHNS and SASEGT. V dropped 1 base and J dropped 7 bases, with 7 bases sitting between them. Here the CDR3 DNA reads TGTGCCAGCAGTGAAGTACCTACTGGCTACACCTTC. It encodes CASSEVPTGYTF.